The clone carrying this T cell receptor beta chain was recorded at least ten times. Its antigen is not identified. The CDR3 runs to 13 residues. V lost 6 bases to trimming and J lost 7 bases, with 13 bases between them. This record belongs to a study of identical twins. General observations from the study: Recombination models fit unrelated individuals' TCR alpha sharing but underestimated twins'. Conclusions leaned on cross-sectional statistical analysis and did not track the same donors over time. For cord blood, abundant beta clonotypes had fewer insertions, unlike memory repertoires, which showed none.

TCRdb re-derived calls from the 5' RACE reads in MiXCR, one entry per CDR3 protein. The table has hundreds of thousands of distinct CDR3 sequences, roughly 6% seen once; the top ten hold 1.5% to 2%. Only healthy Caucasians were included as donors. Sequencing used naive T cells sorted from blood. The chain uses TRBV12-3 or TRBV12-4 and TRBJ1-5; D is possibly TRBD1 (5 bases). The TCR sequence derives from a man between 18 and 29 years old in good health. The CDR3 coding sequence is TGTGCCAGCAGGTGGCAGGAGGGGCAGCCCCAGCATTTT. Translating gives CASRWQEGQPQHF.